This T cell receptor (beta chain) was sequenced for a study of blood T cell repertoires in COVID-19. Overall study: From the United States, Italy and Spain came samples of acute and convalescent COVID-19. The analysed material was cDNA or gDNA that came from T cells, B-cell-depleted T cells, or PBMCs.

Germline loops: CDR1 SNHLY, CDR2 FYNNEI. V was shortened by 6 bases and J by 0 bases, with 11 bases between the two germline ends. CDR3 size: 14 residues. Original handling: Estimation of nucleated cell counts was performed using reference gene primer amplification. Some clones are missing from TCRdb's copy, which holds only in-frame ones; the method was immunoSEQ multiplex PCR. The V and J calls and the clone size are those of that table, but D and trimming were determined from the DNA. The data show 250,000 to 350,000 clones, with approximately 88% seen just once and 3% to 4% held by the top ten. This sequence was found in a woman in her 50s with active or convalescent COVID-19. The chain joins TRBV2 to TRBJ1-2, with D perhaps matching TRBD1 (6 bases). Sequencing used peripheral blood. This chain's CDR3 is CASSRTATNYGYTF. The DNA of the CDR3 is TGTGCCAGCAGCCGGACAGCGACTAACTATGGCTACACCTTC.